This TCR beta chain is from a study of blood T cells in healthy people across ages. Overall study results and limits: Older individuals had lower TCR beta diversity per million T cells (the decline was roughly linear).

Trimming removed 0 bases from V and 2 bases from J, with 11 bases in between. This CDR3 has 15 residues. Germline CDR1 is MGHRA and CDR2 is YSYEKL. Concerning this clonotype itself: The antigen is undetermined.

Using a J-beta primer mix together with a sample-barcoded 5' primer, a second PCR was run for roughly 6 to 12 cycles. MiXCR was run by TCRdb on the 5' RACE reads, yielding one entry per CDR3 protein. The sample consists of about 830,000 distinct CDR3 sequences, 62% of them appearing once. Each donor had 8 to 10 milliliters of peripheral blood drawn. The clonotype originates from a man aged 25-40 years in good health. This chain connects TRBV4-1 to TRBJ2-7; no definite D call. The sequencing sample was made of blood. CDR3 residues: CASSQDPSETYEQYF. The CDR3 region has the DNA TGCGCCAGCAGCCAAGACCCCAGCGAAACCTACGAGCAGTACTTC.